This T cell receptor (beta chain) was observed in a study of Tregs in tolerant kidney transplant recipients. From germline, CDR1 is SGHRS and CDR2 YFSETQ. The CDR3 totals 16 residues. V lost 0 bases and J lost 0, with 10 bases in between. Profiled with immunoSEQ multiplex PCR; TCRdb holds only in-frame clones, not every one. The sample consists of 200,000 to 300,000 clones, around 81% of them appearing once. Concerning this clone itself: Its antigen is currently unknown.

Study-level results: Biological reproducibility was not directly addressed, but technical replication error appeared minimal.

The source is a human donor in good health. Sequencing input: CD4+ T cells from blood. The V and J genes are TRBV5-1 and TRBJ2-1, with TRBD2 as a possible D gene (6 bases). The CDR3 DNA follows: TGCGCCAGCAGCTTGGTGGCAGCGGGCTCCTACAATGAGCAGTTCTTC. This sequence encodes CASSLVAAGSYNEQFF.